These T cell receptor beta chains were read from a single sample in a study of T cells in Graves' hyperthyroidism and ophthalmopathy. Each CDR3 protein gets one entry after TCRdb re-called the multiplex PCR reads with MiXCR. The table shows about 740,000 distinct CDR3 sequences, with 14% occurring only once. The sample consisted of blood. The receptor source for this set is a woman aged 18-29 years with Graves' hyperthyroidism. Each CDR3 is given with its conserved first and last residue. The D gene is left open where the match is weak. Some rows mark clone size as missing; the rest say once, few, many or name a class of expanded clone.

.	many	TRBV2	TRBJ1-5	TGTGCCAGCAGGGAAAACAGGGTCGGCAATCAGCCCCAGCATTTT	CASRENRVGNQPQHF
.	many	TRBV28	TRBJ1-5	TGTGCCAGCAGTTACGGGCCAGGAGCTTATAGCAATCAGCCCCAGCATTTT	CASSYGPGAYSNQPQHF
.	few	TRBV7-8	TRBJ2-4	TGTGCCAGCAGCTTAGCCGGGACCCAATGGGACAAAAACATTCAGTACTTC	CASSLAGTQWDKNIQYF
TRBD1	many	TRBV2	TRBJ1-4	TGTGCCAGCAGTGGCTCTCGACAGGGAGTTGAAAAACTGTTTTTT	CASSGSRQGVEKLFF
.	many	TRBV20-1	TRBJ2-1	TGCAGTGCTAGATTGGAGGCAATAAGCGGTAATGAGCAGTTCTTC	CSARLEAISGNEQFF
TRBD2	many	TRBV28	TRBJ2-3	TGTGCCAGCAGTTTACTTAGCGGGAACACAGATACGCAGTATTTT	CASSLLSGNTDTQYF
.	many	TRBV20-1	TRBJ1-2	TGCAGTGCTAGATTGATGGGCGGCTCTAACTATGGCTACACCTTC	CSARLMGGSNYGYTF
TRBD1	many	TRBV20-1	TRBJ2-7	TGCAGTGGGGTCCAGGGGGCCTACGAGCAGTACTTC	CSGVQGAYEQYF
TRBD2	many	TRBV20-1	TRBJ2-3	TGCAGTGCTAACCTAGCGGGAGAGGAAATAGATACGCAGTATTTT	CSANLAGEEIDTQYF
TRBD1	many	TRBV3-1	TRBJ1-2	TGTGCCAGCAGCCAAGAGGGGACAGGGGTGCTCTATGGCTACACCTTC	CASSQEGTGVLYGYTF
.	few	TRBV28	TRBJ1-2	TGTGCCAGCAGTTTGGGTAGGGTTCATGGCTACACCTTC	CASSLGRVHGYTF
TRBD2	many	TRBV7-9	TRBJ2-7	TGTGCCAGCAGCCCCCGCGGGGGGATCCACGAGCAGTACTTC	CASSPRGGIHEQYF
.	.	TRBV10-3	TRBJ2-1	TGTGCCATCAGTGAATACCCCCCCCATGAGCAGTTCTTC	CAISEYPPHEQFF
.	many	TRBV30	TRBJ2-5	TGTGCCTGGGATCGGGGGCAAAGAGAGACCCAGTACTTC	CAWDRGQRETQYF
.	many	TRBV11-2	TRBJ2-7	TGTGCCAGCAGCCCCGCCGGGCCGAAGCAGTACTTC	CASSPAGPKQYF
TRBD1	.	TRBV28	TRBJ1-6	TGTGCCAGCAGTTTAGACAGGGTAGGATCACCCCTCCACTTT	CASSLDRVGSPLHF
.	many	TRBV30	TRBJ1-2	TGTGCCCTCGGACCCGATGGCTACACCTTC	CALGPDGYTF
.	.	TRBV24-1	TRBJ1-2	TGTGCCACCAGTGACTCAGGACCCGGTCGTGGCTACACCTTC	CATSDSGPGRGYTF
TRBD1	.	TRBV24-1	TRBJ2-7	TGTGCCACCAGTGACTCCGGACAGGGAATCTACGAGCAGTACTTC	CATSDSGQGIYEQYF
TRBD1	few	TRBV27	TRBJ1-4	TGTGCCAGCAGTTTAATCCCCGGGACAGGGGGCGATTATGAAAAACTGTTTTTT	CASSLIPGTGGDYEKLFF
.	.	TRBV4-1	TRBJ1-6	TGCGCCAGCAGGGGAATTGGGGTTAGGTCACCCCTCCACTTT	CASRGIGVRSPLHF
.	many	TRBV5-1	TRBJ2-7	TGCGCCAGCAGCTTGAGTTCGGGCAGCAAATACGAGCAGTACTTC	CASSLSSGSKYEQYF
.	few	TRBV7-9	TRBJ1-4	TGTGCCAGCAGCAACCAGGGGAGGAAAGGAGAAAAACTGTTTTTT	CASSNQGRKGEKLFF
.	few	TRBV4-1	TRBJ2-2	TGCGCCAGCAGCCAAGGTCAGGTTGGCGGGGAGCTGTTTTTT	CASSQGQVGGELFF
TRBD1	many	TRBV20-1	TRBJ2-3	TGCAGTGCTGAGGACAGGGCAATCACAGATACGCAGTATTTT	CSAEDRAITDTQYF
TRBD2	few	TRBV12-3/TRBV12-4	TRBJ2-1	TGTGCCAGCAGCGCCAAGCGGCGGGAGGATGAGCAGTTCTTC	CASSAKRREDEQFF